One T cell receptor (beta chain) is described in this entry. Its antigen is not yet known. Base qualities were left out, and no much larger clone turns up one base away. The TCR beta CDR3 regions were amplified from the RNA transcripts. The TCR CDR3 was subjected to a first round of RT-PCR using the HTBI primer set and the Qiagen OneStep RT-PCR kit. Libraries were constructed in a second round of multiplex PCR, after which size selection and purification were performed. The libraries were sequenced on an Illumina HiSeq2000 using paired-end 100 bp reads. On the study's bioinformatics: SOAPnuke was used to process the raw data, with reads discarded if the reads contained adapters or uncalled bases, had a mean Phred below 15, or lacked an exact constant-primer or identifier match. High-quality paired reads were merged with COPE v1.2.5, and unique nucleotide sequences were defined as clonotypes. MiTCR v1.1 was used to align the clonotypes against IMGT TRBV, TRBD and TRBJ reference segments. The analysis included only V-J combinations with a frequency above 0.0001, which together covered approximately 99% of the repertoires. The TCS score was defined as F50 (clonal expansion) divided by E x V (chaos), with BLOSUM62-based TCRdist calculated between CDR3 peptides within each V-J. Welch's t-statistics and random forest reduced 500 to 650 V-J features to roughly 13, which were used in a naive Bayes classifier (R e1071). In TCRdb, the public reads were trimmed at Q25 with fastp and aligned with MiXCR, with productive beta chains retained. Each record represents a unique CDR3 protein, reported with the most common genes and DNA among its rows. These V and J calls are TCRdb output, not the study's own analysis. The sample table holds about 260,000 distinct CDR3 sequences, of which over 15% were seen once. The ten largest clones add up to 25% to 30% of the sample.

This record comes from a study of T cells in Graves' hyperthyroidism and ophthalmopathy (dated by TCRdb to about 2019). Describing the broader study: Peripheral blood samples were taken at initial diagnosis, before any treatment was given. TCR V-J signatures able to tell the groups apart were searched for in a discovery cohort of 90 to 100 patients, of whom fewer than 45 had Graves' ophthalmopathy and roughly 57 had stable Graves' hyperthyroidism. Whether ophthalmopathy could be predicted prospectively was tested in an independent validation cohort made up of under 20 hyperthyroidism patients plus 17 patients who later progressed to ophthalmopathy. The roughly 99 discovery patients were divided at random into training and test sets in a 7:3 ratio. Thyroid tissue and blood T-cell repertoires from six Graves' hyperthyroidism patients were also compared in the study. Once sampling was done, hyperthyroidism patients were given methimazole at a starting dose of 30 mg daily, whereas ophthalmopathy patients were given high-dose intravenous methylprednisolone. According to the paper, TCR Vbeta CDR3 sequencing was carried out on 135 peripheral blood samples, which came from 40 to 45 ophthalmopathy, approximately 72 hyperthyroidism and approximately 17 progressor patients. The research as a whole found: During validation, the model predicted progression to ophthalmopathy a median of approximately six months ahead of onset, with almost 71% sensitivity and almost 75% specificity. No statistical method was used to set the sample size in advance, and investigators knew the group allocation. In cross-validation, a model built on a 13 V-J signature told ophthalmopathy apart from stable hyperthyroidism with 85% to 90% sensitivity and roughly 82% specificity, and in testing the same model reached 80%/75%. Most expanded thyroid clonotypes (frequency above 0.001) were also detected in blood, a finding suggesting that blood repertoires may reflect thyroid immune responses.

The CDR3 measures 14 amino acids from cysteine to phenylalanine. Just CDR3 DNA is preserved here, 42 bases in frame from base 1. CDR1 and CDR2 are drawn from the germline V gene (reference sequence): SGHKS, YYEKEE. At the junction V is shortened by 4 bases and J by 6 bases, with 17 bases in between. Moderately to severely active disease, a Clinical Activity Score of at least 3, a NOSPECS grade of at least 4, and a duration under 3 months were present in ophthalmopathy patients. Patients with uncontrolled infections, other autoimmune diseases, pregnancy or lactation were excluded. Diagnoses were based on clinical symptoms, serum thyroxine and TRAb, thyroid ultrasound and orbital computed tomography. Ficoll-Paque density gradient centrifugation was used to isolate PBMCs from about 10 ml of fresh peripheral blood. Total RNA was extracted with Trizol reagent, and quality was checked on an Agilent 2100 Bioanalyzer.

Sequenced: blood. This receptor was taken from a woman under 30 with Graves' ophthalmopathy. Recombination joined TRBV5-5 with TRBJ2-7, with TRBD2 as a weak D call on 6 bases. CDR3 loop: CASSLGDSHREQYF. The nucleotide sequence is TGTGCCAGCAGCCTAGGGGACTCCCACCGCGAGCAGTACTTC.